Below are 15 T cell receptor beta chains sequenced from a single sample in a study of blood T cell repertoires in COVID-19. Assay: immunoSEQ multiplex PCR; the TCRdb copy retains only in-frame clones and omits some. The top ten hold 6.5% of the sample, which has about 50,000 clones, 85% to 90% seen once. The sequencing input was peripheral blood. These receptors originate from a man between 60 and 75 years old with acute or convalescent COVID-19.

The V gene is TRBV18, the J gene TRBJ2-2; the match to TRBD1 covers 7 bases. This CDR3 has 17 residues. Trimming removed 2 bases from V and 5 bases from J; junction bases left unmatched: 11. Germline V gene lookup returns CDR1 KGHSH and CDR2 LQKENI. DNA of the CDR3: TGTGCCAGCTCACCATCCCAATTCGGGACAGTGACCGGGGAGCTGTTTTTT. Its protein product is CASSPSQFGTVTGELFF.

The V and J genes are TRBV10-3 and TRBJ1-2, with 9 bases matching TRBD1. The CDR3 covers 15 residues. V trimming: 2 bases; J trimming: 4 bases; junction bases outside the gene matches: 5. CDR1 is ENHRY and CDR2 is SYGVKD in the germline V gene. CDR3 in DNA: TGTGCCATCAGTGAGCAAGGGACAGGGCCCTATGGCTACACCTTC. Encoded protein: CAISEQGTGPYGYTF.

A single count supports this clone. The chain combines TRBV11-3 with TRBJ2-7, with unresolved D. The CDR3 has 13 amino acids. Trimming shortened V by 5 bases and J by 2 bases, and 10 bases separated the two germline ends. Germline V lookup: CDR1 SGHNT, CDR2 YENEEA. The CDR3 reads CASSQRVTYEQYF. The CDR3 DNA is TGTGCCAGCAGCCAGCGAGTTACCTACGAGCAGTACTTC.

The table lists this clone with a few counts. The chain couples TRBV6-5 to TRBJ2-7, with TRBD1 identical over 7 bases. The CDR3 has 12 residues. With V trimmed by 4 bases and J by 5 bases, 2 bases remained unmatched. Germline lookup yields CDR1 MNHEY and CDR2 SVGAGI. The CDR3 reads CASSSDRHEQYF. The CDR3 nucleotides read TGTGCCAGCAGTTCGGACAGGCACGAGCAGTACTTC.

The chain has TRBV7-9 and TRBJ1-2; D not resolved. V was trimmed by 2 bases and J by 3 bases, leaving 7 bases between them. This CDR3 region has 13 residues. Germline V CDR1 and CDR2: SEHNR, FQNEAQ (reference sequence). For the CDR3, the DNA is TGTGCCAGCAGCTTAATCGGGGACTATGGCTACACCTTC. Its translation is CASSLIGDYGYTF.

The rearrangement uses TRBV10-3 and TRBJ2-5; TRBD1 matches 9 bases. The germline gives CDR1 ENHRY, CDR2 SYGVKD. This CDR3 contains 15 residues. V was clipped by 7 bases and J by 1 base; unmatched bases: 7. The CDR3 bases are TGTGCCATCAATCCGGGACAGGGAGGCCAAGAGACCCAGTACTTC. Protein sequence: CAINPGQGGQETQYF.

The chain uses TRBV18 and TRBJ1-1, with no clear D. This CDR3 region has 16 residues. The germline gives CDR1 KGHSH, CDR2 LQKENI. Trimming took off 0 bases at V and 0 bases at J, with 11 bases between the two ends. DNA for the CDR3: TGTGCCAGCTCACCACCTTGGACGGGGATGAACACTGAAGCTTTCTTT. Protein: CASSPPWTGMNTEAFF.

CDR3: CASSPQGPDTQYF. DNA of the CDR3: TGTGCCAGCAGCCCGCAGGGTCCAGATACGCAGTATTTT. The J gene is TRBJ2-3, the V gene TRBV11-2; TRBD1 is a possible D gene (5 bases). The CDR3 consists of 13 residues. V was trimmed by 5 bases and J by 4 bases, leaving 10 bases between them. CDR1 and CDR2 (germline): SGHAT, FQNNGV.

This clone has only a few counts. The V gene is TRBV6-6, the J gene TRBJ2-5, with 9 bases identical to TRBD2. Germline V gene lookup returns CDR1 MNHNY and CDR2 SVGAGI (reference sequence). The CDR3 runs to 15 residues. The ends lost 3 bases at V and 5 bases at J; junction bases unmatched: 7. The CDR3 region is CASSYRAGGLETQYF. The CDR3 coding sequence is TGTGCCAGCAGTTATCGGGCGGGAGGGTTGGAGACCCAGTACTTC.

The chain employs TRBV19 and TRBJ1-5; 8 nucleotides line up with TRBD1. V lost 7 bases, J lost 2 bases, and 7 bases stayed unmatched. CDR1 is LNHDA, CDR2 SQIVND, per germline (reference sequence). This CDR3 is built from 15 residues. CDR3 DNA: TGTGCCAGTATGGCAGGGGGCAGGGGCAATCAGCCCCAGCATTTT. Amino acid sequence: CASMAGGRGNQPQHF.

The chain links TRBV11-1 to TRBJ2-7, with a weak D call TRBD1 (6 bases). The V end was cut by 4 bases, the J end by 3 bases, with 10 bases between. Germline CDR1 is SGHAT and CDR2 is FQDESV (reference sequence). The CDR3 is 13 amino acids. The CDR3 here is CASSSRTVYEQYF. DNA for the CDR3: TGTGCCAGCAGCTCTCGGACAGTCTACGAGCAGTACTTC.

J is TRBJ2-2 and V is TRBV5-1; TRBD1 matches 7 bases. There are 15 residues in the CDR3. The J segment lost 3 bases and the V segment lost 4 bases, leaving 6 bases of the junction unmatched. Germline V gives CDR1 SGHRS, CDR2 YFSETQ. CDR3 in DNA: TGCGCCAGCAGCAACTCCGGGACAGACACCGGGGAGCTGTTTTTT. Translated: CASSNSGTDTGELFF.

The chain couples TRBV10-1 to TRBJ2-3; D is perhaps TRBD2 (6 bases). The germline V and J ends were trimmed by 10 bases and 2 bases, with 16 bases remaining between them. The CDR3 is 14 amino acids. Germline CDR1 is WNHNN and CDR2 is SYGVQD (reference sequence). The CDR3 here is CATAREFPTDTQYF. CDR3 sequence (DNA): TGCGCCACAGCACGGGAGTTCCCCACAGATACGCAGTATTTT.

The gene calls are TRBV5-1 and TRBJ2-7; weak D call: TRBD1 (5 bases). Germline V gives CDR1 SGHRS, CDR2 YFSETQ. The CDR3 consists of 15 residues. Trimming left V 0 bases short and J 3 bases short, with 13 bases between. For the CDR3, the DNA is TGCGCCAGCAGCTTGGGGTCTGGGGCCGACTACGAGCAGTACTTC. Residues: CASSLGSGADYEQYF.

This rearrangement joins TRBV5-1 to TRBJ2-5; 16 bases line up with TRBD2. The germline CDR1 and CDR2 sequences are SGHRS and YFSETQ. The V segment lost 3 bases and the J segment 1 base; nucleotides outside the gene matches: 6. The CDR3 spans 18 residues. CDR3 coding DNA: TGCGCCAGCAGCTCCATGGGACTAGCGGGAGGGACCCAAGAGACCCAGTACTTC. Translation gives CASSSMGLAGGTQETQYF.